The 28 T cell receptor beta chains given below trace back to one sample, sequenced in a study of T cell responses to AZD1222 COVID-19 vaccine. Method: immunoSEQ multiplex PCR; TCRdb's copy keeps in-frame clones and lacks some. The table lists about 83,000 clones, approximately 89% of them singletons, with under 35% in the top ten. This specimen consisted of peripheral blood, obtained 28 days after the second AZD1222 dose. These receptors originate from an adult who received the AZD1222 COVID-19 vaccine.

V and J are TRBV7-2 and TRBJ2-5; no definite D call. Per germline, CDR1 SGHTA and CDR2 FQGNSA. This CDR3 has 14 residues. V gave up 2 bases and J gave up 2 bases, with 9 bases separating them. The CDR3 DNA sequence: TGTGCCAGCAGCTTAAATGTGGGGCAAGAGACCCAGTACTTC. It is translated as CASSLNVGQETQYF.

The CDR3 loop reads CASSPRTTENSPLHF. In DNA, the CDR3 is TGTGCCAGCAGCCCCCGAACGACGGAGAATTCACCCCTCCACTTT. The chain links TRBV7-9 to TRBJ1-6; D is uncertain. V lost 5 bases to trimming and J lost 7 bases, with 15 bases between them. This CDR3 contains 15 residues. CDR1 is SEHNR, CDR2 FQNEAQ, per germline (reference sequence).

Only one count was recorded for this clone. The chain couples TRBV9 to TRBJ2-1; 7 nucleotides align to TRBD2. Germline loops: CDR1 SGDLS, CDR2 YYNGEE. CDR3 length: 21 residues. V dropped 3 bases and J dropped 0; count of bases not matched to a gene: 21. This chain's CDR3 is CASSGAVTSDRTHSSYNEQFF. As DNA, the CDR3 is TGTGCCAGCAGCGGAGCCGTCACTAGCGACCGAACCCATAGCTCCTACAATGAGCAGTTCTTC.

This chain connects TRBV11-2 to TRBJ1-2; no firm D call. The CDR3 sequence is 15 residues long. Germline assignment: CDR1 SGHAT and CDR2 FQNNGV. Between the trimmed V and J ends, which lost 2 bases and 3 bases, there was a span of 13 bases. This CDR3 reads CASSLLAYGDYGYTF. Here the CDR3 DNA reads TGTGCCAGCAGCTTATTAGCATACGGGGACTATGGCTACACCTTC.

In DNA, the CDR3 is TGTGCCAGCAGTTACGAAAGGGTTCAGACCGGGGAGCTGTTTTTT. It translates to CASSYERVQTGELFF. The V call is TRBV6-2 or TRBV6-3, the J call TRBJ2-2; no firm D call. Trimming took 2 bases from V and 5 from J, leaving 12 bases between them. This CDR3 contains 15 residues. Germline V CDR1 and CDR2: MNHEY, SVGEGT.

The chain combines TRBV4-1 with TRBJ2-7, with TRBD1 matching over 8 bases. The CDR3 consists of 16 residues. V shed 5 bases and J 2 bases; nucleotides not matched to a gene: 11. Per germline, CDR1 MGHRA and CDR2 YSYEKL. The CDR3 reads CASSFQPGQVTYEQYF. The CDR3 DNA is TGCGCCAGCAGCTTTCAACCGGGACAGGTCACCTACGAGCAGTACTTC.

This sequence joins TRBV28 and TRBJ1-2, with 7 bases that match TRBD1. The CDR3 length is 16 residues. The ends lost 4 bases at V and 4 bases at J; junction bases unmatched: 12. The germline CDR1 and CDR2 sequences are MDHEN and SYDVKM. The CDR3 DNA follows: TGTGCCAGCAGTTCCACGACAGGGTCGCTAGTCTATGGCTACACCTTC. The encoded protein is CASSSTTGSLVYGYTF.

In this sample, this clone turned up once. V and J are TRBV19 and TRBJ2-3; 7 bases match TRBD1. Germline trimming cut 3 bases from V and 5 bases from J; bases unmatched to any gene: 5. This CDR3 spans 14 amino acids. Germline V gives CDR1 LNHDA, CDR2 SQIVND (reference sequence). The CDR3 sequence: CASSISRQGDTQYF. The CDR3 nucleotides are TGTGCCAGTAGTATTAGTCGACAGGGAGATACGCAGTATTTT. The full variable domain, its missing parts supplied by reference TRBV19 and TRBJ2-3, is DGGITQSPKYLFRKEGQNVTLSCEQNLNHDAMYWYRQDPGQGLRLIYYSQIVNDFQKGDIAEGYSVSREKKESFPLTVTSAQKNPTAFYLCASSISRQGDTQYFGPGTRLTVL.

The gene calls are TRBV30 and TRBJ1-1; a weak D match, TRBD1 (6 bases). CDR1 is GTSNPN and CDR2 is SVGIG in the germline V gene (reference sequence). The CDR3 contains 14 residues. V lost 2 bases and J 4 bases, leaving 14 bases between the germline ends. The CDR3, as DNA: TGTGCCTGGAGTAACCGAGGGGGGTCCACTGAAGCTTTCTTT. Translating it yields CAWSNRGGSTEAFF.

CDR3 sequence (DNA): TGTGCCAGCAGCCACTGGACAGGTGAGTTATGCGTGACCCAGTACTTC. This gives the protein CASSHWTGELCVTQYF. The chain combines TRBV12-1 with TRBJ2-5; TRBD1 is taken as the D call from the table, unchecked against the DNA. TRBV12-1 is deemed a pseudogene. The CDR3 is 16 residues long.

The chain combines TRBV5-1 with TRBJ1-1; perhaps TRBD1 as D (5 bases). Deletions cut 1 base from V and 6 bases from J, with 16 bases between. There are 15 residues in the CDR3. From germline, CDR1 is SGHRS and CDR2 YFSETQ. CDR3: CASSLSPGTGAEAFF. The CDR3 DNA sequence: TGCGCCAGCAGCTTGAGTCCGGGGACGGGAGCTGAAGCTTTCTTT.

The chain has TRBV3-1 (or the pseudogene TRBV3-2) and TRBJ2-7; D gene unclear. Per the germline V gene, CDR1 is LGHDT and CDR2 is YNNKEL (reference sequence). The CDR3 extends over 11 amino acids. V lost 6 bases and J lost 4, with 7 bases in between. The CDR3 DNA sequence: TGTGCCAGCAGTTATAATTACGAGCAGTACTTC. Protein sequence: CASSYNYEQYF.

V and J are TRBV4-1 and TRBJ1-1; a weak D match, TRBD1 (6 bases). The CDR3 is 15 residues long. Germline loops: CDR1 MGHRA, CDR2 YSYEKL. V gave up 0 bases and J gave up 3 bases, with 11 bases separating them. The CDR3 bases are TGCGCCAGCAGCCAAGATAAACAGGGTTACACTGAAGCTTTCTTT. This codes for CASSQDKQGYTEAFF.

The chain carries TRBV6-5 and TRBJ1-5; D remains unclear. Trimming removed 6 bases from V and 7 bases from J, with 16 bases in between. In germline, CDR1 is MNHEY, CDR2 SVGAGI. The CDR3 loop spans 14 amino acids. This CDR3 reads CASRALSTGQPQHF. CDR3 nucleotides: TGTGCCAGCAGGGCCCTGAGTACTGGACAGCCCCAGCATTTT.

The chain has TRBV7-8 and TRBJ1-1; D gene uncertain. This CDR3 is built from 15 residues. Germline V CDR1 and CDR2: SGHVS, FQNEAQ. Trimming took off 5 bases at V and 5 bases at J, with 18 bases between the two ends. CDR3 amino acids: CASSPRYKGETEAFF. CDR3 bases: TGTGCCAGCAGCCCCCGGTACAAGGGAGAAACTGAAGCTTTCTTT.

As DNA, the CDR3 is TGTGCCAGTAGTATGGTGGGGTCCGGCACTGAAGCTTTCTTT. Protein product: CASSMVGSGTEAFF. The chain carries TRBV19 and TRBJ1-1, with D uncertain. CDR3 length equals 14 residues. Germline V gives CDR1 LNHDA, CDR2 SQIVND (reference sequence). V was trimmed by 3 bases and J by 4 bases, leaving 12 bases between them.

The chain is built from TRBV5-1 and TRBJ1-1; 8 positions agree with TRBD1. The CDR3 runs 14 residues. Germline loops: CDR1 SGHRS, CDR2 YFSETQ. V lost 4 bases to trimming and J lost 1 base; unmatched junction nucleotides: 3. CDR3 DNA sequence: TGCGCCAGCAGCCCTGGGACAGGGAACACTGAAGCTTTCTTT. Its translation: CASSPGTGNTEAFF.

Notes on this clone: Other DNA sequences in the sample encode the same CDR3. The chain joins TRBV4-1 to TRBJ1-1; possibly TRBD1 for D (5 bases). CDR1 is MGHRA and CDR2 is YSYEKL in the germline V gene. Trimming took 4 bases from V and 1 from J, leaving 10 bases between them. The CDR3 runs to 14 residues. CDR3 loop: CASSPGTANTEAFF. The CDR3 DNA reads TGCGCCAGCAGCCCAGGGACGGCGAACACTGAAGCTTTCTTT.

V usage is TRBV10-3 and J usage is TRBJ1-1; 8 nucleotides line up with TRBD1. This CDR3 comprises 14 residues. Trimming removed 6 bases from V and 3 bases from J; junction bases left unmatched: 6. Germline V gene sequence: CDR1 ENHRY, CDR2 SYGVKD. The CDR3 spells CAIRDRVEDTEAFF. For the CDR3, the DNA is TGTGCCATCAGGGACAGGGTGGAGGACACTGAAGCTTTCTTT.

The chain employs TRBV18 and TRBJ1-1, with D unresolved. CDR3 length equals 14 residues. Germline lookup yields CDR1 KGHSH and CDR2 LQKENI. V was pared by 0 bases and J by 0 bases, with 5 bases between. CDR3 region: CASSPPDMNTEAFF. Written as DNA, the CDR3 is TGTGCCAGCTCACCACCGGATATGAACACTGAAGCTTTCTTT.

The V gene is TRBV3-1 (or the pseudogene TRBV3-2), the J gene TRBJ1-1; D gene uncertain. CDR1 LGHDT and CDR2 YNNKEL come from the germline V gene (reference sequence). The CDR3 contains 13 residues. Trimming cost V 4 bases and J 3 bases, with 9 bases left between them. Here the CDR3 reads CASSPRWDTEAFF. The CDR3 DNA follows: TGTGCCAGCAGCCCACGGTGGGACACTGAAGCTTTCTTT.

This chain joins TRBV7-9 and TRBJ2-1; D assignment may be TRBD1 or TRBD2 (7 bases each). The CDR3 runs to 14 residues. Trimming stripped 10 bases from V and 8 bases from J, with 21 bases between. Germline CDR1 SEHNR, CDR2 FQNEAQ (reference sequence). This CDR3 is CATIGGGSGDEQFF. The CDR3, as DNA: TGTGCCACCATAGGGGGCGGGAGCGGTGATGAGCAGTTCTTC.

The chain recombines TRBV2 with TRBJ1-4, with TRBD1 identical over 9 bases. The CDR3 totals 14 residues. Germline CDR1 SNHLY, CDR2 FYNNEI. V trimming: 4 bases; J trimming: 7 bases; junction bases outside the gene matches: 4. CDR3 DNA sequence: TGTGCCAGCAGTGGACGACAGGGGGGTGAAAAACTGTTTTTT. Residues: CASSGRQGGEKLFF.

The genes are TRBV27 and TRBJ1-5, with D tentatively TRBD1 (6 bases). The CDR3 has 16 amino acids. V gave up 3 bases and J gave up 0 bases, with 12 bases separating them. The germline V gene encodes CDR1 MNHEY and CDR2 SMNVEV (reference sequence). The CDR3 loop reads CASSLSGAYSNQPQHF. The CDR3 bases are TGTGCCAGCAGTTTGTCAGGGGCTTATAGCAATCAGCCCCAGCATTTT.

CDR3 nucleotide sequence: TGCGCCAGCAGCGGAGAAGAGACCCAGTACTTC. The encoded protein is CASSGEETQYF. The V call is TRBV5-1, the J call TRBJ2-5; no firm D call. The CDR3 length is 11 residues. With 4 bases removed from V and 3 bases from J, the gap between germline ends came to 4 bases. Germline V lookup: CDR1 SGHRS, CDR2 YFSETQ.

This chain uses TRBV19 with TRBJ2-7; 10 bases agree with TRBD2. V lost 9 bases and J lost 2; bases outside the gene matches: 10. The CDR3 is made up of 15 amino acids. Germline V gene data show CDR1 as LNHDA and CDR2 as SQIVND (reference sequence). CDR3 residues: CASRATSGPTYEQYF. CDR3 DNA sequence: TGTGCCAGCAGAGCGACTAGCGGGCCAACCTACGAGCAGTACTTC.

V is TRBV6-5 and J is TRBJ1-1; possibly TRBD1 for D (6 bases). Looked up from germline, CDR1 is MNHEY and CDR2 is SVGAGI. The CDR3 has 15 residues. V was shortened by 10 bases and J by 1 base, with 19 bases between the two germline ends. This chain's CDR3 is CATRRWTDTNTEAFF. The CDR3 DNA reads TGTGCCACCCGGCGGTGGACAGACACGAACACTGAAGCTTTCTTT.

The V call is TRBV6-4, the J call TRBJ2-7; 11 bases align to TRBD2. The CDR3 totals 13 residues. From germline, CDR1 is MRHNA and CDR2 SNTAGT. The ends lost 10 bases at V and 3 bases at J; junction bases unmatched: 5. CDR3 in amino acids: CATNSGRDYEQYF. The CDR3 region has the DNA TGTGCCACCAATAGCGGGAGGGACTACGAGCAGTACTTC.